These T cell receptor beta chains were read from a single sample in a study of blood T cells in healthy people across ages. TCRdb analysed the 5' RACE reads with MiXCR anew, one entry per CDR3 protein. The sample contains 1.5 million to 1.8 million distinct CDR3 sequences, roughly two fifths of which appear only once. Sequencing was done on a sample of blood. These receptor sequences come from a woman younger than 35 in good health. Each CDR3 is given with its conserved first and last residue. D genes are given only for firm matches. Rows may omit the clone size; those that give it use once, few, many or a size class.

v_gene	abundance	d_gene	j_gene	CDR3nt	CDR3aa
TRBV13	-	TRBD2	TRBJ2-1	TGTGCCAGCAGCATGGGACTAGCGGCGAGCTCCTACAATGAGCAGTTCTTC	CASSMGLAASSYNEQFF
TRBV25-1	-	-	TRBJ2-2	TGTGCCAGCAGTGAACTTGGACAGCCGAACACCGGGGAGCTGTTTTTT	CASSELGQPNTGELFF
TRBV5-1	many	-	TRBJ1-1	TGTGCCAGCAGCTTAATAGGCACTGAAGCTTTCTTT	CASSLIGTEAFF
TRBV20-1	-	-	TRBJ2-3	TGCAGTGCCCTCTTGCTCTGGGCGCAGTATTTT	CSALLLWAQYF
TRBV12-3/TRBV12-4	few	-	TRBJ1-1	TGTGCCAGCAGTTTCGGACAGTTGCGCACTGAAGCTTTCTTT	CASSFGQLRTEAFF
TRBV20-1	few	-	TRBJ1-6	TGCAGTGCTAGAGTGGCCTTCTATAATTCACCCCTCCACTTT	CSARVAFYNSPLHF
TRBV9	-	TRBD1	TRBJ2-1	TGTGCCATCAGCGTAGAGGGGGCCACCTACAATGAGCAGTTCTTC	CAISVEGATYNEQFF
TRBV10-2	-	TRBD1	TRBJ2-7	TGCGCCAGCAGTGAGTCGTTGGCAGGGGGTTACGAGCAGTACTTC	CASSESLAGGYEQYF
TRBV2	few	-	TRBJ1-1	TGTGCCAGCAGGCTGTTCCCAGGGAACACTGAAGCTTTCTTT	CASRLFPGNTEAFF
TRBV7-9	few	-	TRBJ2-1	TGTGCCAGCAGCTTGAGCCTTTTCACCTCCTACGGTGATGAGCAGTTCTTC	CASSLSLFTSYGDEQFF
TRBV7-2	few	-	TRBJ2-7	TGTGCCAGCAGCCCCGTGGCTAGCTTCGCCTCCTACGAGCAGTACTTC	CASSPVASFASYEQYF
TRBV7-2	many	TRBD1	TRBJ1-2	TGTGCCAGCAGCTTAGCGACGTGGCAGGGGGCACCAGGCGGCTACACCTTC	CASSLATWQGAPGGYTF
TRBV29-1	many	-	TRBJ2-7	TGCAGCGCCCTTAGGGGTCCCTACGAGCAGTACTTC	CSALRGPYEQYF
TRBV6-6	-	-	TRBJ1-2	TGTGCCAGCAGTGGGGGCCACGGGGGTGGCTACACCTTC	CASSGGHGGGYTF
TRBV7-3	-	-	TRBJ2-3	TGTGCCAGCAGTTCGGGCCTAACAGCGGCAGATACGCAGTATTTT	CASSSGLTAADTQYF
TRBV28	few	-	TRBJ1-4	TGTGCCACCGAGCGGAGGACTAATGAAAAACTGTTTTTT	CATERRTNEKLFF
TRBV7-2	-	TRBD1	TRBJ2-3	TGTGCCAGCAGCGACAGGGGGCGAGAGAAAGATACGCAGTATTTT	CASSDRGREKDTQYF
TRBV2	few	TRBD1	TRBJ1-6	TGTGCCAGCAGGGAGACAGGGGGCTATAATTCACCCCTCCACTTT	CASRETGGYNSPLHF
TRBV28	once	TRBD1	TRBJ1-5	TGTGCCAGCACGCCAGGGGGCTTTCAGCCCCAGCATTTT	CASTPGGFQPQHF
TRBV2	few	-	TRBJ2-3	TGTGCCAGCAGAAACCGACAGAGCACAGATACGCAGTATTTT	CASRNRQSTDTQYF
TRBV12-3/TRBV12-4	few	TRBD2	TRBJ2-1	TGTGCCAGCAGTTGGTTAGCGGGCTCGAATGAGCAGTTCTTC	CASSWLAGSNEQFF
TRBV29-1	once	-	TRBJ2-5	TGCAGCGTTGACCCCCTTGGTGAGACCCAGTACTTC	CSVDPLGETQYF
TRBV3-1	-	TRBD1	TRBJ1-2	TGTGCCAGCAGCCCTGGACAGGGGGGTTGGTACACCTTC	CASSPGQGGWYTF
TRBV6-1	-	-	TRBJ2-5	TGTGCCAGCAGTGCTTCCTACAGGGAAGAGACCCAGTACTTC	CASSASYREETQYF
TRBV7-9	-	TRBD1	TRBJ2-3	TGTGCCAGCAGCTTTCAGGGGGACACAGATACGCAGTATTTT	CASSFQGDTDTQYF
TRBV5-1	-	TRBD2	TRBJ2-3	TGCGCCAGCAGCTCACGAGCGGGGGGCCTTCTTCCAGATACGCAGTATTTT	CASSSRAGGLLPDTQYF
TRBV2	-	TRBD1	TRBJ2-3	TGTGCCAGCAGGGGGACAGGGGGCGAAACAGATACGCAGTATTTT	CASRGTGGETDTQYF
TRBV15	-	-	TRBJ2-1	TGTGCCACCAGCAGAGACGGACGAAACTACAATGAGCAGTTCTTC	CATSRDGRNYNEQFF
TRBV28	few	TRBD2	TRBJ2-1	TGTGCCAGCAGCCTTAGCGGGATACCCTCCTACAATGAGCAGTTCTTC	CASSLSGIPSYNEQFF
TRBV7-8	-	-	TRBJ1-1	TGTGCCAGCAGTCCACAGGGCAGTATGGCCACTGAAGCTTTCTTT	CASSPQGSMATEAFF
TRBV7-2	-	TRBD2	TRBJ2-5	TGTGCCAGCAGCTCTACGGGACTAGCGGGGGGGGGTGAGACCCAGTACTTC	CASSSTGLAGGGETQYF
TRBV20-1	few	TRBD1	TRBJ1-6	TGCGGAAGGGACAGGAGACTTAATTCACCCCTCCACTTT	CGRDRRLNSPLHF
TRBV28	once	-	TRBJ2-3	TGTGCCAGCAGTTTACCCCAACTGGCGGGAAGACCAGATACGCAGTATTTT	CASSLPQLAGRPDTQYF
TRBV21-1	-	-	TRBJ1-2	TGTGCCAGCGGAGAGGAGTATGGCTACACCTTC	CASGEEYGYTF
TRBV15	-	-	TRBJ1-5	TGTGCCACCAGCAGAGATTTTGAGTTTCGCCCCCAGGACCAGCATTTT	CATSRDFEFRPQDQHF
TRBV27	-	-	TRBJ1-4	TGTGCCAGCAGTCTCGGACACGGTGAAAAACTGTTTTTT	CASSLGHGEKLFF
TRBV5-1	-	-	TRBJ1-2	TGCGCCAGCAGCTTGGGTGACGGGGGCGTGAACTGTGGCTACACCTTC	CASSLGDGGVNCGYTF
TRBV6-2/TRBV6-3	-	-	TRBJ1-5	TGTGCCAGCAGTAGACCTGGGACCGGTTCACATCAGCCCCAGCATTTT	CASSRPGTGSHQPQHF
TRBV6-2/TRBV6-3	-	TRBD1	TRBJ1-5	TGTGCCAGCAGTGACTATCCCGGACAGGGACATCAGCCCCAGCATTTT	CASSDYPGQGHQPQHF